This T cell receptor beta chain was sequenced in a study of T-cell reconstitution after alpha-beta-depleted transplantation in children. Study observations and caveats: It was newly produced T cells that mostly accounted for T-cell counts and diversity one year after transplant. High day-60 TCRbeta diversity in some patients came from surviving recipient T cells and thymic progenitors.

As to this clonotype: What it binds is unknown.

During its preparation, the TCRbeta library received unique molecular identifiers. TCRdb re-analysed the PCR reads in MiXCR, keeping a single row per CDR3 protein. The data hold roughly 310,000 distinct CDR3 sequences, with approximately 23% observed a single time. The V segment lost 4 bases and the J segment 2 bases; nucleotides outside the gene matches: 6. CDR1 is SGHRS and CDR2 is YFSETQ in the germline V gene. This CDR3 is 16 amino acids long. The source is a male patient aged 10 to 17 who had a stem cell transplant for acute lymphoblastic leukemia, so the T cells may come from the graft donor. The V and J genes are TRBV5-1 and TRBJ2-3; 11 bases align to TRBD2. Sequenced here: PBMCs, mostly from graft donor cells, sampled 180 days after TCRalphabeta/CD19-depleted stem cell transplant. CDR3 sequence (DNA): TGCGCCAGCAGCCCCCTAGCGGGAGGCTACACAGATACGCAGTATTTT. Amino acid sequence: CASSPLAGGYTDTQYF.